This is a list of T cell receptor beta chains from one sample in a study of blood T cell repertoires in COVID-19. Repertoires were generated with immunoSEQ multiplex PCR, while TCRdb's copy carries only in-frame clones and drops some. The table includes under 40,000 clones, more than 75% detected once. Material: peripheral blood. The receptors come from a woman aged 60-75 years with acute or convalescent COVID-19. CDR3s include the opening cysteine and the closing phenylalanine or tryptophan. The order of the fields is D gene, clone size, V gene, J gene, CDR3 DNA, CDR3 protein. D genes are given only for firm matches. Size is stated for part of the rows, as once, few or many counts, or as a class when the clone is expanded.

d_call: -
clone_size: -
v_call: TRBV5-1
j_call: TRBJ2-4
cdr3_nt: TGCGCCAGCAGCTCTACGTCTTCTAACATTCAGTACTTC
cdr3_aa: CASSSTSSNIQYF

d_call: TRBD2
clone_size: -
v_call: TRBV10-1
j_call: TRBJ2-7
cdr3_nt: TGCGCCAGCAGCCCGGGAGGAGTCTACGAGCAGTACTTC
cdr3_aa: CASSPGGVYEQYF

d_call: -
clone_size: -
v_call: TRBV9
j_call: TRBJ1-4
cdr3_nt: TGTGCCAGCAGCCACGGAGCGGGCACTAATGAAAAACTGTTTTTT
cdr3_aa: CASSHGAGTNEKLFF

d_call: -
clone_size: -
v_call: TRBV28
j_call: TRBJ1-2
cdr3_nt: TGTGCCAGCAGTTTTAGGGGGTTCGACTATGGCTACACCTTC
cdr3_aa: CASSFRGFDYGYTF

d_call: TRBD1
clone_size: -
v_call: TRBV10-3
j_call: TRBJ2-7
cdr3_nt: TGTGCCCTTGGACAGGGTCGCGACGAGCAGTACTTC
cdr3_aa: CALGQGRDEQYF

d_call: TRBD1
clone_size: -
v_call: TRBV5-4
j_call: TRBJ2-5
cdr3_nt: TGTGCCAGCAGCTTTTCTACCTTGGGACAGCTTCAAGAGACCCAGTACTTC
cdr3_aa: CASSFSTLGQLQETQYF

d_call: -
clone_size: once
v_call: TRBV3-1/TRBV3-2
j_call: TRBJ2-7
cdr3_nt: TGTGCCAGCAGCCAATTTACTCGGAGCTACGAGCAGTACTTC
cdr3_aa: CASSQFTRSYEQYF

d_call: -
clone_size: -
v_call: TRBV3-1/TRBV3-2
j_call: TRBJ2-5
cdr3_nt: TGTGCCAGCAGCCAAATCACCGAGATTAAGGGGACAAGTTTCCAAGAGACCCAGTACTTC
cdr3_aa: CASSQITEIKGTSFQETQYF

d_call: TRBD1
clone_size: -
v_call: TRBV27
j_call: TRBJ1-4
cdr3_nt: TGTGCCAGCAGCCAGATACAGGGGGGAAATGAAAAACTGTTTTTT
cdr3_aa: CASSQIQGGNEKLFF

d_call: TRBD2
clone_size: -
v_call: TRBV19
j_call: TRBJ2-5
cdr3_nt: TGTGCCAGTAGTATCGGCCCGGGGGGGGGCCAAGAGACCCAGTACTTC
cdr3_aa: CASSIGPGGGQETQYF

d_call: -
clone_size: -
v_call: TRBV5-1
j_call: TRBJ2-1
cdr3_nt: TGCGCCAGCAGCTCGTCTCCCCAACAGGGAATCGGTGAGCAGTTCTTC
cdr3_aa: CASSSSPQQGIGEQFF

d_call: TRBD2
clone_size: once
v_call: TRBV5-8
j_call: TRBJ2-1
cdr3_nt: TGTGCCAGCAGCCAACTAACCGGGACTAGCGATCTCAATGAGCAGTTCTTC
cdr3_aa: CASSQLTGTSDLNEQFF

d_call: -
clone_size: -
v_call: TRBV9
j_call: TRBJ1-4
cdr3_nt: TGTGCCAGCAGCGTTGCGTCACAGGAGTATGAAAAACTGTTTTTT
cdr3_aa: CASSVASQEYEKLFF

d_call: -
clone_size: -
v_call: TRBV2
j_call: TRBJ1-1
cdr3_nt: TGTGCCAGCGGTGGGGGCGGGGTAACTGAAGCTTTCTTT
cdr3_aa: CASGGGGVTEAFF

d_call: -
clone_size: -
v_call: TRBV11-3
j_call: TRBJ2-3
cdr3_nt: TGTGCCAGCAGTGAGTGGGGGGGGGCCCCCACAGATACGCAGTATTTT
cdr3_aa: CASSEWGGAPTDTQYF

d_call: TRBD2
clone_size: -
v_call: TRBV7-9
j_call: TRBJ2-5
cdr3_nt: TGTGCCAGCAGCTTAGGAGTAGCGGGGGGCCCGGGGACCCAGTACTTC
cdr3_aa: CASSLGVAGGPGTQYF

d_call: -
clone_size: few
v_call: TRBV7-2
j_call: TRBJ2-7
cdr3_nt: TGTGCCAGCAGCCGCGATGCCAGGGGGGACTACGAGCAGTACTTC
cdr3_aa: CASSRDARGDYEQYF

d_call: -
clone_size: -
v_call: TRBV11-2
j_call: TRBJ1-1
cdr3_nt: TGTGCCAGCAGCAAAGATACAGGGTTTCGGACTGAAGCTTTCTTT
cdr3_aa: CASSKDTGFRTEAFF

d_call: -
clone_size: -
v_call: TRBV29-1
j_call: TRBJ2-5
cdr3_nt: TGCAGCGTTGAAGAGGGGGCAAGGGAGACCCAGTACTTC
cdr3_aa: CSVEEGARETQYF

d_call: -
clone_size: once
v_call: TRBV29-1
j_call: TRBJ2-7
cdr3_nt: TGCAGCGTTGTAGATCGTTCCTACGAGCAGTACTTC
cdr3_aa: CSVVDRSYEQYF

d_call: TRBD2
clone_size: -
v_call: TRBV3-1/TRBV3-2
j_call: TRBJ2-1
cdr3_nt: TGTGCCAGCAGAAAGGCGGGGGGGCGGGAGCAGTTCTTC
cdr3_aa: CASRKAGGREQFF

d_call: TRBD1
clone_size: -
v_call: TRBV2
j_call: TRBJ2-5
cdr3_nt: TGTGCCAGCAGTCGACAGGGGGCGCTTTCCGGGGAGACCCAGTACTTC
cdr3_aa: CASSRQGALSGETQYF

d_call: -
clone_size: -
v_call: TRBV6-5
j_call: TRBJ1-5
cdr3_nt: TGTGCCAGCAGTATGACCCCTAGTCAGCCCCAGCATTTT
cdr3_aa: CASSMTPSQPQHF

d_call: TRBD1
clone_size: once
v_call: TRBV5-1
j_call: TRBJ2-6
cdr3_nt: TGCGCCAGCAGCTTGGGGACGACAGGGGCTGGGGCCAACGTCCTGACTTTC
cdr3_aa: CASSLGTTGAGANVLTF

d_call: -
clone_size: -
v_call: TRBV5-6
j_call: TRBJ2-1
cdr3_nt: TGTGCCAGCTGCAGGGTCTCCTACAATGAGCAGTTCTTC
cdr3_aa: CASCRVSYNEQFF

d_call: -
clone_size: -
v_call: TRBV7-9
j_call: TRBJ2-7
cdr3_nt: TGTGCCAGCAGCTTAGTGGGGGGGCCGTACGAGCAGTACTTC
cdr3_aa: CASSLVGGPYEQYF

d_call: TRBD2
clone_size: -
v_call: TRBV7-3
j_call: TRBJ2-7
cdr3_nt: TGTGCCAGCAGCTTCGGACTAGGTTCCGAGCAGTACTTC
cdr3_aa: CASSFGLGSEQYF

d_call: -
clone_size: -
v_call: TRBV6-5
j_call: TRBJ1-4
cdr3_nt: TGTGCCAGCACGCGCGCGGGGAGGAGTGACAAACTGTTTTTT
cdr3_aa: CASTRAGRSDKLFF

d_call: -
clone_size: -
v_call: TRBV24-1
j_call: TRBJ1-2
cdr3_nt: TGTGCCACCAGTGATCTCGGCGGCTCTAACTATGGCTACACCTTC
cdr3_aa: CATSDLGGSNYGYTF

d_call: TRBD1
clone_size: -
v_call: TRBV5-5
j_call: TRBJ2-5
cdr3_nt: TGTGCCAGCAGAAGATCAGGGGGCCCTCAAGAGACCCAGTACTTC
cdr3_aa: CASRRSGGPQETQYF

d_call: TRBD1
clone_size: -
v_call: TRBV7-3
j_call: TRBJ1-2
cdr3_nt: TGTGCCAGCAGCCCACAGGGGGGGGAGCATTATGGCTACACCTTC
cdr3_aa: CASSPQGGEHYGYTF

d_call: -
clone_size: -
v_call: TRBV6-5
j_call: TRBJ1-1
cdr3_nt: TGTGCCAGCAGTACCAAGGCGGGAGGGAGCACTGAAGCTTTCTTT
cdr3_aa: CASSTKAGGSTEAFF

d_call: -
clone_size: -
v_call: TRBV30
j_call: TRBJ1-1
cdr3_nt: TGTGCCTGGAGCTCTACAGGGTCGGCGGCTTTCTTT
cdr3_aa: CAWSSTGSAAFF

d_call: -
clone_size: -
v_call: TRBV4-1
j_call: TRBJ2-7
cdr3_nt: TGCGCCAGCAGCCAAGCAGGGACCTACGAGCAGTACTTC
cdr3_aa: CASSQAGTYEQYF

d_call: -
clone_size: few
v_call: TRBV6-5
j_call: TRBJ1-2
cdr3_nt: TGTGCCAGCAGTTACGACGGACTCTATGGCTACACCTTC
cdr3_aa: CASSYDGLYGYTF

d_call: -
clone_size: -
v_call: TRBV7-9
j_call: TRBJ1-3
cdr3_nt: TGTGCCAGCAGTTCGTCGGGGATTTTCTCTGGAAACACCATATATTTT
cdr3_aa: CASSSSGIFSGNTIYF

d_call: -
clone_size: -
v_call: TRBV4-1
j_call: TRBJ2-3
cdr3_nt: TGCGCCAGCAGCCAAGTAACAGGGTTGGATACGCAGTATTTT
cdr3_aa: CASSQVTGLDTQYF

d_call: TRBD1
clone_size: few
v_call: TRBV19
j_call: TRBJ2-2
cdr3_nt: TGTGCCAGTAGTAGCCAGGGGGCCGGGGAGCTGTTTTTT
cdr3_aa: CASSSQGAGELFF

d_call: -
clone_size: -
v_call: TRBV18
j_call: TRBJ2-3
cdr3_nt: TGTGCCAGCTCGCGCCGGGACACCCTTGGAGCAGATACGCAGTATTTT
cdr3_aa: CASSRRDTLGADTQYF

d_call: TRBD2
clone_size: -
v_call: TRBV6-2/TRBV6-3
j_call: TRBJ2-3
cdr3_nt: TGTGCCAGCAGTCAACTAGCGGGGGGGACAGATACGCAGTATTTT
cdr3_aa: CASSQLAGGTDTQYF

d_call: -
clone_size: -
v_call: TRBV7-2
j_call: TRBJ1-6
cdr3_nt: TGTGCCAGCAGCTTAGGTGGAGACTCCTATAATTCACCCCTCCACTTT
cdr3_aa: CASSLGGDSYNSPLHF

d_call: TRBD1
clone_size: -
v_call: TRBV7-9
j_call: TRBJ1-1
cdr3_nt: TGTGCCAGCAGGCCACCTGGGACAGACTGGCTCTTTCATCGGGCTTTCTTT
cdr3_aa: CASRPPGTDWLFHRAFF

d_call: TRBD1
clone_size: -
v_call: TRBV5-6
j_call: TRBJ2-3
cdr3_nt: TGTGCCAGCACCGGGACAGGGCCAGGAGATACGCAGTATTTT
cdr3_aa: CASTGTGPGDTQYF

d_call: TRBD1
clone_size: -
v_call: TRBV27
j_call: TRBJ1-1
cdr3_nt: TGTGCCAGCAGTACGGGACAGGGAGACACTGAAGCTTTCTTT
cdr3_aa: CASSTGQGDTEAFF

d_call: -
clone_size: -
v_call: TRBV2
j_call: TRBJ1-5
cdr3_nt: TGTGCCAGCAGAAGGGCCGGGAGGGGAGATCAGCCCCAGCATTTT
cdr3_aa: CASRRAGRGDQPQHF

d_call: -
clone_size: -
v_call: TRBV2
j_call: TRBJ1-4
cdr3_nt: TGTGCCAGCAGTCATAACGCCGGGGGTGAAAAACTGTTTTTT
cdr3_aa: CASSHNAGGEKLFF

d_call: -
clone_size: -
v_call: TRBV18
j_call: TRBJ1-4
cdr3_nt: TGTGCCAGCTCACCGACGAACATATGGGGCGACGAACTGTTTTTT
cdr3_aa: CASSPTNIWGDELFF

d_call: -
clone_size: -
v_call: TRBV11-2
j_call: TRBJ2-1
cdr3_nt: TGTGCCAGCAGCTTAGGTACTAGTCCCTACAATGAGCAGTTCTTC
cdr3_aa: CASSLGTSPYNEQFF

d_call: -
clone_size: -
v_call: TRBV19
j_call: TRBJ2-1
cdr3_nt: TGTGCCAGTAGTACCTACTCCTACAATGAGCAGTTCTTC
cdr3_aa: CASSTYSYNEQFF

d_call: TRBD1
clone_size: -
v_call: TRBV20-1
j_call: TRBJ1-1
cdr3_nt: TGCAGTGCGAAAACCACAGGGGGGGCTTTCTTT
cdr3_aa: CSAKTTGGAFF

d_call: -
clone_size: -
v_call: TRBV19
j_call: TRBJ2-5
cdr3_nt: TGTGCCAGTAGCCTGGCGGGGAGAGGGCAGGGGGGGACCCAGTACTTC
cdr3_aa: CASSLAGRGQGGTQYF

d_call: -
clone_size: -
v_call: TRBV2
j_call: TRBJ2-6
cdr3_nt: TGTGCCAGCAGCGGCGGGTTTTCGGGGGCCAACGTCCTGACTTTC
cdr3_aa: CASSGGFSGANVLTF

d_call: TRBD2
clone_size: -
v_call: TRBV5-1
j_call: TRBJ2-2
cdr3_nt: TGCGCCAGCAGCCAAGCCTTAGGGACTACGAACACCGGGGAGCTGTTTTTT
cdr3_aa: CASSQALGTTNTGELFF

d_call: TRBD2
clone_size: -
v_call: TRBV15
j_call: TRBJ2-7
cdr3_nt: TGTGCCACCAGCAGGCCGGGACTAGCTTCATACGAGCAGTACTTC
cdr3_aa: CATSRPGLASYEQYF

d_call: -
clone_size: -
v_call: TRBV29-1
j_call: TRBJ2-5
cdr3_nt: TGCAGCGCCACAGGTGTCAAAGAGACCCAGTACTTC
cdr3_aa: CSATGVKETQYF

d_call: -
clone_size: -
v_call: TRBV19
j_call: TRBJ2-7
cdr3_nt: TGTGCCAGTAGTACAGGGCCAGGGTACGAGCAGTACTTC
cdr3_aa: CASSTGPGYEQYF

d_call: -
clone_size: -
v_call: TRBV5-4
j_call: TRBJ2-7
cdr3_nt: TGTGCCAGCAGCATGCAAAGGGGGGGGCAACTAGGCGAGCAGTACTTC
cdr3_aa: CASSMQRGGQLGEQYF

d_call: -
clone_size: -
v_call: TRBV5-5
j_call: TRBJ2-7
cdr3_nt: TGTGCCAGCAGGTTAAGATTGGGGGGTGACGGCTCCTACGAGCAGTACTTC
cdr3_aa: CASRLRLGGDGSYEQYF

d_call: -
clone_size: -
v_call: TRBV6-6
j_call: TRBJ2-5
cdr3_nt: TGTGCCAGCAGTTACAGGGGTCCGGAGACCCAGTACTTC
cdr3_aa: CASSYRGPETQYF

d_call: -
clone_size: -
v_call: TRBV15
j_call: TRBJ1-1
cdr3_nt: TGTGCCACCAGCAGAGAAAAGAGGCAGCGTGAAGCTTTCTTT
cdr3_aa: CATSREKRQREAFF